This T cell receptor beta chain was sequenced during a study of cytomegalovirus exposure and HLA in healthy donors. Study results and limitations: Another analysis was done later, and it associated 16,951 TCR beta sequences with HLA alleles at 0.05 false discovery rate. On later analysis, the bulk of CMV-associated TCR beta chains appeared to be HLA-restricted.

60 Vbeta and 13 Jbeta primers were used in PCR. Clones were read by immunoSEQ multiplex PCR, and TCRdb kept only the in-frame ones, dropping some. The top ten hold approximately 4% of the sample, which has some 180,000 clones, 79% seen once. Per the germline V gene, CDR1 is SGHRS and CDR2 is YFSETQ. The CDR3 length is 16 residues. V was trimmed by 4 bases and J by 0 bases, leaving 17 bases between them. Healthy bone marrow donors made up the donors. As for this clone: What it recognizes is unknown. Other DNA sequences of this sample code for an identical CDR3.

Sequenced sample: PBMCs. V and J are TRBV5-1 and TRBJ2-7, with D tentatively TRBD2 (6 bases). This TCR was recovered from a woman younger than 45 in good health and CMV-seropositive. The CDR3, as DNA: TGCGCCAGCAGCCCGATAGCAGGAGGGAGCTCCTACGAGCAGTACTTC. Residues: CASSPIAGGSSYEQYF.